Sequencing of this T cell receptor beta chain was carried out in a study of vaccination effects on CD4 cells after COVID-19. Here immunoSEQ multiplex PCR was the method, and the copy in TCRdb shows in-frame clones only, minus some. This sample carries tens of thousands of clones, approximately 77% of them seen once, and the ten largest clones take around 2%. On this clone: Its antigen is undetermined.

Trimming pared 10 bases from V and 4 bases from J, leaving 19 bases between. Germline assignment: CDR1 LNHDA and CDR2 SQIVND (reference sequence). The CDR3 consists of 14 residues. Between days 9 and 11 of culture, CD4+ T cells were separated out. The chain joins TRBV19 to TRBJ1-1; a weak D match, TRBD1 (5 bases). This TCR came from a human donor who received a COVID-19 vaccine. This material consisted of CD4+ T cells from PBMCs cultured without peptide, taken before COVID-19 vaccination. The CDR3 sequence: CATSAIGAGTEAFF. The CDR3 DNA sequence: TGTGCCACCTCAGCGATTGGGGCAGGCACTGAAGCTTTCTTT.